A selection of T cell receptor beta chains follows, all from one sample in a study of blood T cells in healthy people across ages. Each CDR3 protein gets one entry after TCRdb re-called the 5' RACE reads with MiXCR. The data show 1.8 million or so distinct CDR3 sequences, with approximately 40% seen just once and 20% to 25% held by the top ten. Material for sequencing was blood. The receptors stem from a human donor in good health. Both conserved end residues are part of each CDR3. The D gene is left open where the match is weak. Clone size, where shown, is once, few, many, or a class for clones that have expanded.

- | few | TRBJ1-2 | TRBV7-2 | CASSLVRVDGYTF | TGTGCCAGCAGCTTAGTAAGGGTTGATGGCTACACCTTC
TRBD1 | few | TRBJ2-3 | TRBV29-1 | CSSWTGTFTASQYF | TGCAGCTCATGGACAGGGACCTTTACAGCGTCGCAGTATTTT
- | - | TRBJ2-7 | TRBV24-1 | CATSEGALREQYF | TGTGCCACCAGTGAAGGGGCCCTTCGGGAGCAGTACTTC
- | many | TRBJ2-7 | TRBV29-1 | CSVRRADEQYF | TGCAGCGTTCGACGGGCTGACGAGCAGTACTTC
- | - | TRBJ2-1 | TRBV2 | CASSEAGQGGFYNEQFF | TGTGCCAGCAGTGAAGCAGGTCAAGGAGGCTTCTACAATGAGCAGTTCTTC
- | - | TRBJ2-7 | TRBV7-8 | CASSPRPMEFREQYF | TGTGCCAGCAGCCCCCGGCCAATGGAGTTCCGCGAGCAGTACTTC
TRBD1 | - | TRBJ2-1 | TRBV5-1 | CASSLGQRTGGEQFF | TGCGCCAGCAGCTTGGGGCAACGGACAGGGGGTGAGCAGTTCTTC
- | few | TRBJ1-2 | TRBV12-3/TRBV12-4 | CASRVTGSLLGYTF | TGTGCCAGCAGGGTGACAGGTTCGCTCCTAGGCTACACCTTC
- | - | TRBJ2-3 | TRBV5-1 | CASSFVDRPSTDTQYF | TGCGCCAGCAGCTTCGTAGACAGACCTAGCACAGATACGCAGTATTTT
- | once | TRBJ1-5 | TRBV12-5 | CASGLQLGFIMGRGGDQPQHF | TGTGCTAGTGGTTTGCAACTCGGATTTATCATGGGGAGGGGGGGCGATCAGCCCCAGCATTTT
- | few | TRBJ2-7 | TRBV6-1 | CASSVGGYPSYEQYF | TGTGCCAGCAGTGTTGGGGGGTACCCATCCTACGAGCAGTACTTC
TRBD1 | - | TRBJ1-4 | TRBV12-3/TRBV12-4 | CASRGRTGGDEKLFF | TGTGCCAGCAGGGGACGGACAGGGGGGGACGAAAAACTGTTTTTT
- | - | TRBJ2-5 | TRBV11-2 | CASSRSGLRQETQYF | TGTGCCAGCAGCCGTTCGGGTCTGAGACAAGAGACCCAGTACTTC